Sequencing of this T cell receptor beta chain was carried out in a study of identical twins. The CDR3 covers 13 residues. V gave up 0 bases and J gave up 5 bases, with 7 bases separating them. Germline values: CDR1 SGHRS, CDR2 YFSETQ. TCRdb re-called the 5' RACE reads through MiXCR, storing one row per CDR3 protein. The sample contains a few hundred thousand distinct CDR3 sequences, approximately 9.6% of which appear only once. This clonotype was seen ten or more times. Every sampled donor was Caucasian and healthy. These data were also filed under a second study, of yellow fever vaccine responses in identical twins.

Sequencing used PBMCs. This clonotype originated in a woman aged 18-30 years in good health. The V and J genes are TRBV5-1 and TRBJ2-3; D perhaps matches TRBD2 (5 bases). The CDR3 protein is CASSLGAGDTQYF. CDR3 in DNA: TGCGCCAGCAGCTTGGGGGCGGGAGATACGCAGTATTTT.